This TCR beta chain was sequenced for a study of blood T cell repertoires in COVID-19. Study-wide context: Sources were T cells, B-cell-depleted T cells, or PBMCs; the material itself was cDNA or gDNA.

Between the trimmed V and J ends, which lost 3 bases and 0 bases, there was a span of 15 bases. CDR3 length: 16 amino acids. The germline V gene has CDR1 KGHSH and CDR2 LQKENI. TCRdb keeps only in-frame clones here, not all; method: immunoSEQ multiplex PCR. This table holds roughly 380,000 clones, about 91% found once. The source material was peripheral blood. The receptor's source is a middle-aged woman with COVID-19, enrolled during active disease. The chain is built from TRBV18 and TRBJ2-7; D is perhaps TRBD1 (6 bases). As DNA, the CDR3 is TGTGCCAGCTCACCTAATAGGGGGTGGGCCTCCTACGAGCAGTACTTC. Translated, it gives CASSPNRGWASYEQYF.